This TCR beta chain is drawn from a study of shared T cell receptors in the human thymus. Method: immunoSEQ multiplex PCR; TCRdb's copy keeps in-frame clones and lacks some. This table holds hundreds of thousands of clones, 87% found once. The germline V and J ends were trimmed by 4 bases and 1 base, with 8 bases remaining between them. The germline gives CDR1 SGHRS, CDR2 YFSETQ. This CDR3 is 13 amino acids long. This sample also belongs to another study, concerning human thymus T cells. That report adds: The study used thymus tissue resected during corrective heart surgery. It looked as if thymic and blood repertoires used V and J genes in a biased way.

This chain links TRBV5-1 with TRBJ1-1, with a weak D call TRBD1 (5 bases). Material: thymocytes. The sequence came from a boy under two years old with a congenital heart defect. CDR3 nucleotides: TGCGCCAGCAGCGCAGGGTGGAACACTGAAGCTTTCTTT. Protein product: CASSAGWNTEAFF.